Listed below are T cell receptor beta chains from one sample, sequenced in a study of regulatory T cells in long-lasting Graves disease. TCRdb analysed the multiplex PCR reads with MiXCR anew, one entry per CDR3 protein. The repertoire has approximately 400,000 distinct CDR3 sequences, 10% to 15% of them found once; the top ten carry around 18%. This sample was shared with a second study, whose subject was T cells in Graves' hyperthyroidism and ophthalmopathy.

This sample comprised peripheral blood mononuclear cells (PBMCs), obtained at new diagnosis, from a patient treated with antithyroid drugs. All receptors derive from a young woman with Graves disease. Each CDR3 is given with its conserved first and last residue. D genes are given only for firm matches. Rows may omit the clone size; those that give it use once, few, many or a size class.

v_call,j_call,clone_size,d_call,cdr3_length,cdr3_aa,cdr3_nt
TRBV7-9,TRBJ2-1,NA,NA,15,CASSLVYPSDEEQFF,TGTGCCAGCAGCTTAGTTTACCCCAGCGACGAGGAGCAGTTCTTC
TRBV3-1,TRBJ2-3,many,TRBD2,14,CASSPGLGTDTQYF,TGTGCCAGCAGCCCGGGACTAGGCACAGATACGCAGTATTTT
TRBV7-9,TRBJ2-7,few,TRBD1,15,CASSQQGASSYEQYF,TGTGCCAGCAGCCAACAGGGGGCGTCCTCCTACGAGCAGTACTTC
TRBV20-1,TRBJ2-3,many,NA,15,CSADDGILRTDTQYF,TGCAGTGCTGATGATGGGATTCTTCGCACAGATACGCAGTATTTT
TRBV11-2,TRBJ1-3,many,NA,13,CASSLTHRDPIYF,TGTGCCAGCAGCTTAACCCATCGGGACCCCATATATTTT
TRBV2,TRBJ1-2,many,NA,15,CASRAVRGPRYGYTF,TGTGCCAGCAGGGCGGTTAGGGGTCCCCGCTATGGCTACACCTTC
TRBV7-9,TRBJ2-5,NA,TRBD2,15,CATSGSLGKEETQYF,TGTGCCACCAGCGGGAGCCTTGGGAAGGAAGAGACCCAGTACTTC
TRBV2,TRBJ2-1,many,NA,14,CASSERGGDNEQFF,TGTGCCAGCAGTGAACGTGGGGGTGACAATGAGCAGTTCTTC
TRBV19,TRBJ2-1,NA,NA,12,CASSIWGDEQFF,TGTGCCAGTAGTATCTGGGGCGATGAGCAGTTCTTC
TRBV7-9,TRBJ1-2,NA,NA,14,CASSASGRNYGYTF,TGTGCCAGCAGCGCTAGTGGCAGAAACTATGGCTACACCTTC
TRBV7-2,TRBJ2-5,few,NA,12,CASSSPRETQYF,TGTGCCAGCAGCTCCCCTCGGGAGACCCAGTACTTC